The next 29 T cell receptor beta chains were all read from a single sample in a study of cytomegalovirus exposure and HLA in healthy donors (dated by TCRdb to about 2017). Libraries were built with the immunoSEQ multiplex PCR assay. The multiplex PCR relied on a mix of 60 forward primers for TCR Vbeta segments and 13 reverse primers for TCR Jbeta segments. TCRdb provides this immuneACCESS table in a form limited to in-frame rearrangements. Some clones are lacking; in checked studies, under half of them reflect an unresolved V gene, and why the rest are absent is not known. This sample gives some 110,000 clones in total; roughly 70% of them show up just once. The ten largest clones represent roughly 2.9% of the sample. The sample consisted of PBMCs. The receptors shown here come from a male donor in good health and CMV-seropositive.

V usage is TRBV7-7 and J usage is TRBJ2-2; TRBD2 might be the D (6 bases). CDR3 size: 12 residues. V was pared by 5 bases and J by 5 bases, with 6 bases between. Germline V gene sequence: CDR1 SSHAT, CDR2 FNYEAQ (reference sequence). CDR3 sequence reads: CASSGGTGELFF. CDR3 coding DNA: TGTGCCAGCAGCGGAGGGACCGGGGAGCTGTTTTTT.

The rearrangement links TRBV4-3 to TRBJ2-3; 8 positions agree with TRBD1. The CDR3 has 14 residues. The germline CDR1 and CDR2 sequences are LGHNA and YSLEER. The V segment lost 3 bases and the J segment 4 bases; nucleotides outside the gene matches: 3. The CDR3 spells CASSHRTGPDTQYF. The DNA of the CDR3 is TGCGCCAGCAGCCACAGGACAGGGCCAGATACGCAGTATTTT.

Only a few counts were recorded for this clone. This chain uses TRBV10-3 with TRBJ2-7, with D perhaps matching TRBD1 (5 bases). Germline assignment: CDR1 ENHRY and CDR2 SYGVKD. Trimming removed 3 bases at V and 2 bases at J, with 11 bases between. The CDR3 sequence is 14 residues long. In nucleotides, the CDR3 is TGTGCCATCAGTGACCCGGACACGACCTACGAGCAGTACTTC. Translating gives CAISDPDTTYEQYF.

The gene calls are TRBV5-1 and TRBJ2-3; 13 positions match TRBD2. The CDR3 loop spans 17 amino acids. The V and J ends lost 4 bases and 2 bases, in that order; junction bases with no gene match: 7. CDR1 and CDR2 (germline): SGHRS, YFSETQ. The DNA for the CDR3 is TGCGCCAGCAGCCCGGGGACTAGCGGGGACTTCACAGATACGCAGTATTTT. Its translation is CASSPGTSGDFTDTQYF.

The V call is TRBV6-5, the J call TRBJ2-7, with 9 bases lining up with TRBD2. The V segment lost 2 bases and the J segment 1 base; nucleotides outside the gene matches: 6. CDR3 length equals 16 residues. CDR1 MNHEY and CDR2 SVGAGI come from the germline V gene. The CDR3 protein is CASSYEGGGGSYEQYF. In nucleotides, the CDR3 is TGTGCCAGCAGTTACGAGGGCGGGGGGGGTTCCTACGAGCAGTACTTC.

The chain employs TRBV4-3 and TRBJ1-4; perhaps TRBD1 as D (6 bases). The V gene lost 1 base and the J gene lost 5 bases, with 11 bases spanning the gap. This CDR3 region has 15 residues. Germline values: CDR1 LGHNA, CDR2 YSLEER. The CDR3 loop is CASSQVQGFNEKLFF. In DNA, the CDR3 is TGCGCCAGCAGCCAAGTACAGGGTTTCAATGAAAAACTGTTTTTT.

This clone was counted a few times. This rearrangement joins TRBV4-2 to TRBJ2-7; TRBD2 matches at 9 bases. This CDR3 comprises 16 residues. With V trimmed by 3 bases and J by 4 bases, 10 bases remained unmatched. Germline CDR1 is LGHNA and CDR2 is YNFKEQ. The CDR3 DNA reads as TGTGCCAGCAGCCAGGGACTAGCCGGGCCCTTGTACGAGCAGTACTTC. Amino acid sequence: CASSQGLAGPLYEQYF.

V usage is TRBV7-3 and J usage is TRBJ2-2, with D unresolved. The CDR3 length is 16 residues. Trimming pared 1 base from V and 5 bases from J, leaving 14 bases between. The germline V gene encodes CDR1 SGHTA and CDR2 FQGTGA. CDR3 protein: CASSLNVPRGTGELFF. For the CDR3, the DNA is TGTGCCAGCAGCTTAAACGTGCCCCGAGGTACCGGGGAGCTGTTTTTT.

The rearrangement joins TRBV7-2 to TRBJ2-7; D is possibly TRBD1 (5 bases). CDR3 length equals 14 residues. In germline, CDR1 is SGHTA, CDR2 FQGNSA. The V end was cut by 4 bases, the J end by 1 base, with 11 bases between. The CDR3 protein is CASSSSGISYEQYF. The CDR3 region has the DNA TGTGCCAGCAGCTCCTCAGGGATTTCCTACGAGCAGTACTTC.

This clone was picked up a small number of times. The chain uses TRBV7-9 and TRBJ1-4, with TRBD1 matching over 8 bases. The V gene's germline CDR1 is SEHNR and CDR2 FQNEAQ (reference sequence). V was pared by 5 bases and J by 3 bases, with 5 bases of the junction left unmatched. The CDR3 is 15 amino acids. CDR3 DNA sequence: TGTGCCAGCAGCGTCGGACAGGGTCCTAATGAAAAACTGTTTTTT. Residues: CASSVGQGPNEKLFF.

This chain joins TRBV30 and TRBJ1-1; tentative D call: TRBD1 (5 bases). Trimming cost V 3 bases and J 4 bases, with 12 bases left between them. The CDR3 sequence is 13 residues long. CDR1 and CDR2 from the germline V gene are GTSNPN and SVGIG (reference sequence). The CDR3, as DNA: TGTGCCTGGAGAGGGGTACTGGTCACTGAAGCTTTCTTT. Its protein is CAWRGVLVTEAFF. The full variable domain, its missing parts supplied by reference TRBV30 and TRBJ1-1, is SQTIHQWPATLVQPVGSPLSLECTVEGTSNPNLYWYRQAAGRGLQLLFYSVGIGQISSEVPQNLSASRPQDRQFILSSKKLLLSDSGFYLCAWRGVLVTEAFFGQGTRLTVV.

The chain joins TRBV28 to TRBJ1-1; no clear D gene. Per germline, CDR1 MDHEN and CDR2 SYDVKM. Trimming took off 6 bases at V and 1 base at J, with 12 bases between the two ends. The CDR3 is made up of 14 amino acids. The CDR3 here is CASSLAGRNTEAFF. The CDR3 DNA sequence: TGTGCCAGCAGCCTGGCGGGGAGGAACACTGAAGCTTTCTTT.

The V call is TRBV2, the J call TRBJ2-2, with 7 bases identical to TRBD1. This CDR3 comprises 12 residues. Trimming cost V 7 bases and J 11 bases; bases outside gene matches: 7. Germline assignment: CDR1 SNHLY and CDR2 FYNNEI. CDR3: CASNWDSKELFF. The CDR3, as DNA: TGTGCCAGCAACTGGGACAGTAAAGAGCTGTTTTTT. Filled out from reference TRBV2 and TRBJ2-2, the complete variable domain reads EPEVTQTPSHQVTQMGQEVILRCVPISNHLYFYWYRQILGQKVEFLVSFYNNEISEKSEIFDDQFSVERPDGSNFTLKIRSTKLEDSAMYFCASNWDSKELFFGEGSRLTVL.

Notes on this clone: This same CDR3 is encoded by further DNA sequences in the sample. This chain uses TRBV5-1 with TRBJ2-5; D gene ambiguous. Germline assignment: CDR1 SGHRS and CDR2 YFSETQ. V lost 5 bases, J lost 5 bases, and 7 bases lay in between. The length of the CDR3 is 11 residues. In DNA form, the CDR3 reads TGCGCCAGCAGTCTGTCGGAGACCCAGTACTTC. It is translated as CASSLSETQYF.

V and J are TRBV5-1 and TRBJ1-1, with 9 bases lining up with TRBD1. Germline V gene sequence: CDR1 SGHRS, CDR2 YFSETQ. This CDR3 has 18 residues. Losses at the gene ends were 4 bases for V and 0 bases for J; bases not matched to a gene: 13. The CDR3 spells CASSPHFGTGSVNTEAFF. CDR3 DNA sequence: TGCGCCAGCAGCCCCCACTTCGGGACAGGGTCCGTGAACACTGAAGCTTTCTTT.

This clone is a singleton in its sample. The J gene is TRBJ2-2, the V gene TRBV4-3; 7 nucleotides align to TRBD1. CDR1 and CDR2 (germline): LGHNA, YSLEER. CDR3 length: 19 amino acids. V was pared by 3 bases and J by 5 bases, with 18 bases of the junction left unmatched. The CDR3 spells CASSHLAPEQGSRTGELFF. DNA of the CDR3: TGCGCCAGCAGCCACTTAGCACCGGAACAGGGGTCGAGGACCGGGGAGCTGTTTTTT.

V and J are TRBV27 and TRBJ2-1; 11 bases match TRBD2. The CDR3 has 15 amino acids. The junction had 6 bases not matched to a gene; V was cut back by 7 bases and J by 4 bases. Per the germline V gene, CDR1 is MNHEY and CDR2 is SMNVEV (reference sequence). The CDR3 loop is CASTLLAGAYNEQFF. CDR3 coding DNA: TGTGCCAGCACCCTACTAGCGGGAGCATACAATGAGCAGTTCTTC.

This clone was recorded only once. This rearrangement joins TRBV4-3 to TRBJ2-3; 8 bases match TRBD2. Germline loops: CDR1 LGHNA, CDR2 YSLEER. The CDR3 totals 16 residues. Losses at the gene ends were 5 bases for V and 0 bases for J; bases not matched to a gene: 7. CDR3: CASSKTGTRSTDTQYF. CDR3 coding DNA: TGCGCCAGCAGCAAAACCGGGACTAGAAGCACAGATACGCAGTATTTT.

The V and J genes are TRBV6-6 and TRBJ2-3, with D maybe TRBD1 (6 bases). Germline assignment: CDR1 MNHNY and CDR2 SVGAGI (reference sequence). V was pared by 6 bases and J by 6 bases, with 19 bases between. The CDR3 is 15 amino acids. CDR3 sequence reads: CASSQTGIVLDTQYF. In nucleotides, the CDR3 is TGTGCCAGCAGCCAAACAGGGATCGTTTTGGATACGCAGTATTTT.

The V gene is TRBV2, the J gene TRBJ2-5, with a possible D match to TRBD2 (6 bases). Germline values: CDR1 SNHLY, CDR2 FYNNEI. This CDR3 is 15 amino acids long. Deletions cut 6 bases from V and 4 bases from J, with 18 bases between. The CDR3 is CASSDTRLVSETQYF. The CDR3 coding sequence is TGTGCCAGCAGCGACACGAGACTAGTTTCAGAGACCCAGTACTTC.

The rearrangement joins TRBV5-4 to TRBJ2-2, with a weak D call TRBD2 (6 bases). The CDR3 is made up of 16 amino acids. Between the trimmed V and J ends, which lost 2 bases and 0 bases, there was a span of 11 bases. Germline CDR1 reads SGHNT; CDR2 reads YYREEE (reference sequence). CDR3 coding DNA: TGTGCCAGCAGCTTCCGTCGGGACTCGAACACCGGGGAGCTGTTTTTT. Its translation: CASSFRRDSNTGELFF.

This clone has a handful of counts. This chain joins TRBV28 and TRBJ2-1; 8 positions agree with TRBD2. After removal of 7 bases from V and 6 bases from J, the junction contained 8 bases not matched to a gene. The CDR3 runs to 14 residues. Looked up from germline, CDR1 is MDHEN and CDR2 is SYDVKM. DNA for the CDR3: TGTGCCAGCAAGGAGCGGGAGATTACCAATGAGCAGTTCTTC. It specifies CASKEREITNEQFF.

The chain carries TRBV11-3 and TRBJ2-1; TRBD2 agrees at 13 bases. V lost 1 base to trimming and J lost 5 bases; unmatched junction nucleotides: 8. This CDR3 contains 18 residues. Germline loops: CDR1 SGHNT, CDR2 YENEEA. The CDR3 loop reads CASSLGTSGSIYDNEQFF. The CDR3, as DNA: TGTGCCAGCAGCTTAGGGACTAGCGGGAGTATATACGACAATGAGCAGTTCTTC. Using reference TRBV11-3 and TRBJ2-1 for the parts outside the CDR3, the full variable domain is EAGVVQSPRYKIIEKKQPVAFWCNPISGHNTLYWYLQNLGQGPELLIRYENEEAVDDSQLPKDRFSAERLKGVDSTLKIQPAELGDSAVYLCASSLGTSGSIYDNEQFFGPGTRLTVL.

This rearrangement joins TRBV7-2 to TRBJ2-7, with D hard to call. The germline CDR1 and CDR2 sequences are SGHTA and FQGNSA. The CDR3 extends over 14 amino acids. Between the trimmed V and J ends, which lost 3 bases and 3 bases, there was a span of 12 bases. CDR3 sequence (DNA): TGTGCCAGCAGCTTTGGCAACAGCAACTACGAGCAGTACTTC. This encodes CASSFGNSNYEQYF.

This chain joins TRBV7-9 and TRBJ2-7; possibly TRBD2 for D (6 bases). CDR3 length: 16 residues. The V and J ends lost 0 bases and 4 bases respectively, with 16 bases between them. Germline lookup yields CDR1 SEHNR and CDR2 FQNEAQ (reference sequence). The CDR3 DNA sequence: TGTGCCAGCAGCTTAGCATGGGGAGGAGGTTCTTACGAGCAGTACTTC. Amino acids: CASSLAWGGGSYEQYF.

The chain carries TRBV6-5 and TRBJ2-7, with a possible D match to TRBD1 (5 bases). Trimming shortened V by 7 bases and J by 6 bases, and 13 bases separated the two germline ends. Germline CDR1 is MNHEY and CDR2 is SVGAGI. This CDR3 comprises 12 residues. This CDR3 is CASTQGRGEQYF. The DNA of the CDR3 is TGTGCCAGCACGCAGGGAAGGGGCGAGCAGTACTTC.

Only one count was recorded for this clone. The chain combines TRBV6-6 with TRBJ1-1; TRBD1 matches at 7 bases. CDR3 size: 15 residues. V shed 7 bases and J 0 bases; nucleotides not matched to a gene: 8. Germline V gives CDR1 MNHNY, CDR2 SVGAGI (reference sequence). CDR3 in DNA: TGTGCCAGCACCGTATGGACAGGAATGAACACTGAAGCTTTCTTT. This gives the protein CASTVWTGMNTEAFF.

The chain carries TRBV5-6 and TRBJ2-7; perhaps TRBD1 as D (5 bases). The CDR3 sequence is 12 residues long. V lost 3 bases, J lost 3 bases, and 7 bases lay in between. Germline assignment: CDR1 SGHDT and CDR2 YYEEEE. The CDR3 DNA is TGTGCCAGCAGCTGGACATTCTACGAGCAGTACTTC. This gives the protein CASSWTFYEQYF.

This chain joins TRBV28 and TRBJ1-4; TRBD1 matches at 7 bases. The V and J ends lost 5 bases and 8 bases, in that order; junction bases with no gene match: 20. The V gene's germline CDR1 is MDHEN and CDR2 SYDVKM. This CDR3 is 18 amino acids long. CDR3 sequence: CASSPSPYRGGIREKLFF. Here the CDR3 DNA reads TGTGCCAGCAGTCCCAGTCCCTACAGGGGCGGGATCCGGGAAAAACTGTTTTTT.